This T cell receptor beta chain was identified in a study of sequential checkpoint blockade in melanoma. Overall study: DNA from more than 75 pretreatment tumor samples underwent TCRβ immunosequencing. After nivolumab or ipilimumab alone, about two dozen patients had week-13 rebiopsies. Study-wide results and limits: About 30 times likelier clinical benefit followed increased tumor T-cell fraction and clonality.

This CDR3 is built from 16 residues. From germline, CDR1 is MGHRA and CDR2 YSYEKL. J lost 5 bases, V lost 3 bases, and 7 bases had no gene match. Produced via immunoSEQ multiplex PCR; TCRdb's table is partial and in-frame only. This sample has thousands of clones, with about 28% found just once. This sample's treatment: randomized to nivolumab then ipilimumab (arm A) or the reverse (arm B). Worth noting for this clone: Its antigen is not identified.

The sequenced sample was tumor tissue (inferred from file names), obtained from a patient given nivolumab and ipilimumab in sequence. This rearrangement joins TRBV4-1 to TRBJ1-4, with TRBD1 matching over 9 bases. This TCR was recovered from a human donor with melanoma. CDR3 loop: CASSQEPGQGNEKLFF. Here the CDR3 DNA reads TGCGCCAGCAGCCAGGAGCCGGGACAGGGAAATGAAAAACTGTTTTTT.